The clone carrying this TCR beta chain was counted a single time. Sequenced by immunoSEQ multiplex PCR; TCRdb stores in-frame clones only, minus some. Altogether about 1.1 million clones are present, approximately 80% being singletons, with the ten largest covering more than 0.85%. This CDR3 has 17 amino acids. J was trimmed by 1 base and V by 1 base; bases with no gene match: 10. CDR1 is SGHVS, CDR2 FQNEAQ, per germline. This specimen belongs to a study of shared clonotypes between healthy human individuals. This rearrangement joins TRBV7-8 to TRBJ2-7; 7 positions agree with TRBD2. The TCR comes from a man younger than 35 in good health. Some clones in this sample may be carry-over from other donors' samples. Material: memory CD4+ T cells from PBMCs. As for subset: CD45RA-negative fraction. CDR3 protein: CASSLGGGASGSYEQYF. For the CDR3, the DNA is TGTGCCAGCAGCTTAGGGGGAGGGGCTAGCGGTTCCTACGAGCAGTACTTC.